These 18 T cell receptor beta chains originate from one sample sequenced in a study of shared clonotypes between healthy human individuals. This table comes from immunoSEQ multiplex PCR, and its TCRdb copy is limited to in-frame clones, with some not included. This table has nearly 2 million clones, about 94% appearing once. CD8 cells classed as naive were CD45RO-negative and positively selected for CCR7, excluding terminally differentiated effector memory CD45RA+ cells. Material for sequencing was naive CD8+ T cells sorted from blood. Receptors originate from a man between 18 and 29 years old in good health.

This chain connects TRBV6-1 to TRBJ1-4; 7 bases are a match to TRBD1. The CDR3 has 15 amino acids. After removal of 6 bases from V and 4 bases from J, the junction contained 8 bases not matched to a gene. Germline CDR1 and CDR2: MNHNS and SASEGT. The chain's CDR3 is CASREQGRFNEKLFF. The CDR3 nucleotides are TGTGCCAGCAGGGAACAGGGGCGATTTAATGAAAAACTGTTTTTT.

V is TRBV4-1 and J is TRBJ2-7, with 11 bases that match TRBD2. The length of the CDR3 is 15 residues. With 2 bases clipped from V and 4 bases from J, the junction kept 4 bases outside the gene matches. The germline V gene encodes CDR1 MGHRA and CDR2 YSYEKL. For the CDR3, the DNA is TGCGCCAGCAGCCAAACGATAGCGGGGGGGTACGAGCAGTACTTC. It is translated as CASSQTIAGGYEQYF.

The chain uses TRBV15 and TRBJ1-4; no firm D call. The ends were cut back, 8 bases at V and 0 bases at J, with 7 bases in the middle. This CDR3 is 13 amino acids long. CDR1 is LNHNV and CDR2 is YYDKDF in the germline V gene (reference sequence). The CDR3 nucleotides read TGTGCCACCTACAGTTCAACTAATGAAAAACTGTTTTTT. Protein sequence: CATYSSTNEKLFF.

The chain has TRBV4-1 and TRBJ1-1; the D gene is possibly TRBD1 (6 bases). V was clipped by 1 base and J by 4 bases, with 13 bases between them. CDR1 is MGHRA, CDR2 YSYEKL, per germline. The CDR3 runs to 15 residues. Here the CDR3 DNA reads TGCGCCAGCAGCCAAGGACTACAGGGAAGCACTGAAGCTTTCTTT. It encodes CASSQGLQGSTEAFF.

This sequence joins TRBV5-4 and TRBJ2-7; D uncertain. CDR1 and CDR2 from the germline V gene are SGHNT and YYREEE (reference sequence). Trimming removed 0 bases at V and 6 bases at J, with 16 bases between. The CDR3 is 15 amino acids. CDR3 DNA sequence: TGTGCCAGCAGCTTGGAGGGAAGCAATCCCAGCGAGCAGTACTTC. This gives the protein CASSLEGSNPSEQYF.

Worth noting for this clone: The identical CDR3 is also encoded by other nucleotide sequences in the sample. V and J are TRBV27 and TRBJ1-6; 7 nucleotides align to TRBD1. The CDR3 covers 12 residues. Germline V gene data show CDR1 as MNHEY and CDR2 as SMNVEV (reference sequence). Losses at the gene ends were 5 bases for V and 12 bases for J; bases not matched to a gene: 4. Here the CDR3 reads CASSPQGGPLHF. The CDR3 DNA reads TGTGCCAGCAGTCCCCAGGGGGGACCCCTCCACTTT.

The CDR3 DNA sequence: TGTGCCAGCGGCGCTTGGGGGGCTGGCACTGAAGCTTTCTTT. This codes for CASGAWGAGTEAFF. The chain has TRBV27 and TRBJ1-1, with TRBD1 as a possible D gene (6 bases). Germline loops: CDR1 MNHEY, CDR2 SMNVEV (reference sequence). The germline V and J ends were trimmed by 8 bases and 4 bases, with 17 bases remaining between them. CDR3 length equals 14 residues.

V usage is TRBV19 and J usage is TRBJ2-5, with TRBD1 matching over 9 bases. Germline trimming cut 3 bases from V and 5 bases from J; bases unmatched to any gene: 7. The CDR3 has 15 residues. Germline V lookup: CDR1 LNHDA, CDR2 SQIVND (reference sequence). In DNA form, the CDR3 reads TGTGCCAGTAGTATGGGGACAGGGCTCCCGGAGACCCAGTACTTC. Protein: CASSMGTGLPETQYF.

The J gene is TRBJ1-1, the V gene TRBV7-9; weak D call: TRBD1 (5 bases). The CDR3 extends over 14 amino acids. Germline V gives CDR1 SEHNR, CDR2 FQNEAQ (reference sequence). Trimming took 2 bases from V and 3 from J, leaving 10 bases between them. The CDR3 sequence is CASSLPGPYTEAFF. The CDR3 coding sequence is TGTGCCAGCAGCTTACCGGGACCGTACACTGAAGCTTTCTTT. Supplemented by reference TRBV7-9 and TRBJ1-1, the full variable domain reads DTGVSQNPRHKITKRGQNVTFRCDPISEHNRLYWYRQTLGQGPEFLTYFQNEAQLEKSRLLSDRFSAERPKGSFSTLEIQRTEQGDSAMYLCASSLPGPYTEAFFGQGTRLTVV.

This rearrangement joins TRBV5-6 to TRBJ2-5; D possibly matches TRBD1 or TRBD2 (5 bases each). The CDR3 consists of 16 residues. V lost 4 bases to trimming and J lost 1 base, with 17 bases between them. Germline V CDR1 and CDR2: SGHDT, YYEEEE. This CDR3 reads CASSTDFWGFQETQYF. The CDR3 DNA follows: TGTGCCAGCAGCACGGACTTCTGGGGGTTCCAAGAGACCCAGTACTTC.

The rearrangement links TRBV5-7 to TRBJ2-5; 10 nucleotides line up with TRBD1. TRBV5-7 is labeled an ORF, and its function is uncertain. Germline trimming cut 0 bases from V and 5 bases from J; bases unmatched to any gene: 4. The CDR3 length is 15 residues. CDR3 loop: CASSLGQGAIETQYF. The CDR3 DNA is TGTGCCAGCAGCTTGGGACAGGGGGCAATTGAGACCCAGTACTTC.

The chain is built from TRBV10-3 and TRBJ1-2; unclear D gene. The CDR3 has 13 residues. Trimming pared 3 bases from V and 1 base from J, leaving 6 bases between. Germline lookup yields CDR1 ENHRY and CDR2 SYGVKD. This chain's CDR3 is CAISDGDNYGYTF. Written as DNA, the CDR3 is TGTGCCATCAGTGATGGGGATAACTATGGCTACACCTTC.

This clone appeared once. The sample contains more than one DNA sequence encoding this CDR3. The rearrangement links TRBV9 to TRBJ2-3; D might be TRBD2 (7 bases). Trimming shortened V by 4 bases and J by 3 bases, and 15 bases separated the two germline ends. From germline, CDR1 is SGDLS and CDR2 YYNGEE. This CDR3 comprises 15 residues. CDR3 loop: CASSRRGLDTDTQYF. The CDR3 DNA reads as TGTGCCAGCAGCCGGCGGGGGCTAGATACAGATACGCAGTATTTT.

The chain links TRBV5-6 to TRBJ2-3; TRBD1 agrees at 9 bases. The CDR3 loop spans 15 amino acids. J was trimmed by 6 bases and V by 4 bases; bases with no gene match: 9. Germline values: CDR1 SGHDT, CDR2 YYEEEE. The chain's CDR3 is CASSILATGGDTQYF. The DNA for the CDR3 is TGTGCCAGCAGCATTCTAGCGACAGGGGGGGATACGCAGTATTTT.

The CDR3 coding sequence is TGTGCCTGGAGTGTACTAGCGGGAGTTGCCGGGGAGCTGTTTTTT. Translated, it gives CAWSVLAGVAGELFF. The chain employs TRBV30 and TRBJ2-2, with 11 bases fitting TRBD2. CDR1 and CDR2 from the germline V gene are GTSNPN and SVGIG (reference sequence). J was trimmed by 6 bases and V by 0 bases; bases with no gene match: 3. CDR3 length: 15 residues.

The V gene is TRBV6-1, the J gene TRBJ1-4, with a tentative D call TRBD1 (5 bases). CDR3 length equals 11 residues. V was trimmed by 11 bases and J by 5 bases, leaving 9 bases between them. Germline CDR1 is MNHNS and CDR2 is SASEGT. The CDR3 bases are TGTGCCGGGGGAGAAAATGAAAAACTGTTTTTT. Protein sequence: CAGGENEKLFF.

This rearrangement joins TRBV10-1 to TRBJ2-3; the D is unclear. V lost 4 bases and J lost 1, with 6 bases in between. Germline values: CDR1 WNHNN, CDR2 SYGVQD (reference sequence). The length of the CDR3 is 13 residues. CDR3 in amino acids: CASSAPGTDTQYF. DNA of the CDR3: TGCGCCAGCAGTGCACCAGGCACAGATACGCAGTATTTT.

The V call is TRBV30, the J call TRBJ2-7; D perhaps matches TRBD2 (6 bases). CDR1 GTSNPN and CDR2 SVGIG come from the germline V gene (reference sequence). The V end lost 4 bases, the J end lost 0 bases, and 16 bases lay between the germline ends. This CDR3 has 15 amino acids. CDR3 nucleotides: TGTGCCTGGAATATCGGGGGATTACTCTCCTACGAGCAGTACTTC. It encodes CAWNIGGLLSYEQYF.